Listed here are 9 T cell receptor beta chains from one sample, sequenced in a study of cytomegalovirus exposure and HLA in healthy donors. Profiled with immunoSEQ multiplex PCR; TCRdb holds only in-frame clones, not every one. The sample lists about 220,000 clones, 88% seen once, with approximately 2.9% in the top ten. Sequencing input: PBMCs. Every receptor here comes from a woman aged 18-29 years in good health and CMV-seronegative.

This chain joins TRBV11-3 and TRBJ2-5; TRBD1 matches 12 bases. Germline V gene sequence: CDR1 SGHNT, CDR2 YENEEA. J gave up 3 bases and V 5 bases, and 7 bases lay outside the gene matches. This CDR3 comprises 16 residues. CDR3 residues: CASSVGTGGAEETQYF. The CDR3 nucleotides read TGTGCCAGCAGCGTCGGGACAGGGGGCGCGGAAGAGACCCAGTACTTC.

The genes are TRBV6-1 and TRBJ2-3; 8 positions agree with TRBD2. The CDR3 is 16 residues long. J was trimmed by 4 bases and V by 1 base; bases with no gene match: 7. Germline loops: CDR1 MNHNS, CDR2 SASEGT. The CDR3 DNA follows: TGTGCCAGCAGTGAAGGGGGACTAGTGGAGGCAGATACGCAGTATTTT. Its protein product is CASSEGGLVEADTQYF.

This chain uses TRBV27 with TRBJ2-7, with 8 bases fitting TRBD2. The CDR3 sequence is 15 residues long. J lost 0 bases, V lost 6 bases, and 7 bases had no gene match. CDR1 is MNHEY, CDR2 SMNVEV, per germline (reference sequence). CDR3 loop: CASSFSGINSYEQYF. The CDR3 DNA follows: TGTGCCAGCAGCTTTAGCGGGATAAACTCCTACGAGCAGTACTTC.

This clone was seen only once. The rearrangement joins TRBV7-3 to TRBJ2-7; D gene ambiguous. V dropped 2 bases and J dropped 0 bases, with 8 bases sitting between them. Germline lookup yields CDR1 SGHTA and CDR2 FQGTGA. There are 14 residues in the CDR3. CDR3 nucleotides: TGTGCCAGCAGCTTATATCCTAGCTCCTACGAGCAGTACTTC. Its protein product is CASSLYPSSYEQYF.

This clone was observed once. The V and J genes are TRBV15 and TRBJ1-1, with 10 bases fitting TRBD1. V was clipped by 0 bases and J by 6 bases; unmatched bases: 4. The germline CDR1 and CDR2 sequences are LNHNV and YYDKDF (reference sequence). The CDR3 sequence is 15 residues long. CDR3 region: CATSRDRDRGSEAFF. CDR3 in DNA: TGTGCCACCAGCAGAGATCGGGACAGGGGATCTGAAGCTTTCTTT. Looking up the rest from reference TRBV15 and TRBJ1-1 gives the full variable domain: DAMVIQNPRYQVTQFGKPVTLSCSQTLNHNVMYWYQQKSSQAPKLLFHYYDKDFNNEADTPDNFQSRRPNTSFCFLDIRSPGLGDTAMYLCATSRDRDRGSEAFFGQGTRLTVV.

J is TRBJ2-7 and V is TRBV4-1; D uncertain. The CDR3 spans 13 residues. Trimming shortened V by 0 bases and J by 9 bases, and 12 bases separated the two germline ends. Germline assignment: CDR1 MGHRA and CDR2 YSYEKL. The CDR3 sequence: CASSQDLVEVQYF. CDR3 nucleotides: TGCGCCAGCAGCCAAGATCTGGTAGAGGTGCAGTACTTC.

This clone was detected many times. The rearrangement uses TRBV6-4 and TRBJ2-5; maybe TRBD1 (6 bases). CDR1 MRHNA and CDR2 SNTAGT come from the germline V gene. This CDR3 region has 14 residues. V shed 3 bases and J shed 4 bases, with 12 bases lying between them. The CDR3: CASSEKVGGETQYF. The CDR3 DNA reads as TGTGCCAGCAGTGAAAAAGTAGGGGGAGAGACCCAGTACTTC.

The chain is built from TRBV4-1 and TRBJ2-7; 14 bases match TRBD2. Germline assignment: CDR1 MGHRA and CDR2 YSYEKL. The CDR3 length is 16 residues. Germline trimming cut 4 bases from V and 3 bases from J; bases unmatched to any gene: 5. The CDR3 sequence is CASSRGTSGSGYEQYF. The CDR3 bases are TGCGCCAGCAGCCGCGGGACTAGCGGGAGTGGCTACGAGCAGTACTTC.

The chain couples TRBV6-6 to TRBJ1-1; TRBD1 might be the D (6 bases). From germline, CDR1 is MNHNY and CDR2 SVGAGI (reference sequence). Between the trimmed V and J ends, which lost 6 bases and 3 bases, there was a span of 20 bases. The CDR3 is made up of 16 amino acids. The CDR3 DNA is TGTGCCAGCAGCCCAGTGGGGAGGGGGTTGGACACTGAAGCTTTCTTT. Protein sequence: CASSPVGRGLDTEAFF.